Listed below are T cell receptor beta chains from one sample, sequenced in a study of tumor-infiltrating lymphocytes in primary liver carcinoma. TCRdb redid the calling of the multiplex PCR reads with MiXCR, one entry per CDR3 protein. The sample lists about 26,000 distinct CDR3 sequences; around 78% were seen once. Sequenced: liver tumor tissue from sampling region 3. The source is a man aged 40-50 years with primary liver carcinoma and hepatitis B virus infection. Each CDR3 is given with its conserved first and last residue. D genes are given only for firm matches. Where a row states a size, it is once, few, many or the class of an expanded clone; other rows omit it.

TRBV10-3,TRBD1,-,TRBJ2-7,CTISDNGQGMKLYF,TGTACCATCAGTGATAATGGACAGGGGATGAAGCTGTACTTC
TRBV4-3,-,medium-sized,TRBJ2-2,CASSQDYWPEAGELFF,TGCGCCAGCAGCCAAGATTATTGGCCGGAGGCCGGGGAGCTGTTTTTT
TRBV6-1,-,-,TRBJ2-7,CAAKPIGSYHEQYF,TGTGCCGCAAAACCCATCGGGAGCTATCACGAGCAGTACTTC
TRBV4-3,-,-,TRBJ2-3,CASSQEAYGRYDTQFF,TGCGCCAGTAGCCAAGAGGCTTACGGGAGATATGATACACAGTTTTTT
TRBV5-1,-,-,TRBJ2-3,CASSLVKDTQYF,TGCGCCAGCAGCTTGGTGAAAGATACACAGTATTTT
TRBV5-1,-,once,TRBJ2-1,CASSLLGIWSNEQFF,TGCGCCAGCAGCTTGCTGGGTATTTGGAGTAATGAGCAGTTCTTC
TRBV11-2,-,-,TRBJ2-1,CASSLDPDSSYNEQLF,TGTGCCAGCAGCTTAGATCCAGACAGTTCCTACAATGAGCAGTTATTC
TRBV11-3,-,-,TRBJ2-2,CARWRLKPITGELSF,TGTGCCAGGTGGCGCCTTAAACCTATCACCGGGGAACTGTCTTTT
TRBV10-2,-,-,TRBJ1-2,CAGSEGLVSGGSRRLGYGYTF,TGCGCCGGCAGTGAGGGCTTAGTGTCGGGGGGTAGCCGAAGATTGGGTTACGGCTACACCTTC
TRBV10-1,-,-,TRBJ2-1,CASSPGTAVYNEQFF,TGCGCCAGCAGCCCCGGGACGGCGGTTTACAATGAGCAGTTCTTC
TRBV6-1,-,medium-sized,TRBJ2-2,CASSGIAGSPGELFF,TGTGCCAGCAGTGGAATCGCAGGGTCCCCCGGGGAGCTGTTTTTT
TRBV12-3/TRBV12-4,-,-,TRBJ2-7,CVSSSRLTYEQYF,TGTGTCAGCAGTTCTCGACTCACCTACGAGCAGTACTTC
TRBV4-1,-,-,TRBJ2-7,CTNSQVPPYEQYF,TGCACCAACAGCCAAGTCCCGCCCTACGAGCAGTACTTC
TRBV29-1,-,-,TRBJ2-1,CSVRQWGDEQFF,TGCAGCGTCCGACAGTGGGGCGATGAGCAGTTCTTC
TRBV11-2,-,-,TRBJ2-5,CATSLGRLALGKKETQYF,TGTGCCACCAGCTTAGGGAGGTTAGCCCTGGGAAAAAAAGAGACCCAGTACTTC
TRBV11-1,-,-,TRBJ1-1,CASSAGFSMITEASF,TGTGCCAGCAGCGCCGGGTTCAGTATGATCACTGAAGCTTCCTTT
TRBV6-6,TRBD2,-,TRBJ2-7,CTSNYALAGGEQYF,TGTACCAGCAATTATGCACTAGCGGGTGGTGAGCAGTACTTC
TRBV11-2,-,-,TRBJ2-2,CASSLAFGGANTGELFF,TGTGCCAGCAGCTTGGCATTCGGAGGGGCGAATACCGGGGAGCTATTTTTT
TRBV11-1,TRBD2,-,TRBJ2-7,CASSLGGLAGFLQYF,TGTGCCAGCAGCCTAGGGGGACTAGCGGGATTTCTCCAGTACTTC
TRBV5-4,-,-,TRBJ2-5,CASSFKGQEIQYF,TGTGCCAGCAGCTTCAAGGGCCAAGAGATCCAGTACTTC
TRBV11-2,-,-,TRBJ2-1,CASSLVGANELFF,TGTGCTAGCAGCTTAGTGGGAGCGAATGAGCTGTTTTTC
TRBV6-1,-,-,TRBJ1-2,CASTEWIYGYTF,TGTGCCAGCACAGAATGGATCTATGGCTACACCTTC
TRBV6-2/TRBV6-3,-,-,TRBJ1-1,CASSYIDTDAFF,TGTGCCAGCAGTTACATTGACACTGACGCTTTCTTT
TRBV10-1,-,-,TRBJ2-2,CAGRPNTGEPFF,TGCGCCGGCCGTCCAAACACCGGGGAGCCGTTTTTT
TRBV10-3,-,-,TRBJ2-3,CAIRTLDTQYF,TGTGCCATAAGGACGCTGGATACGCAGTATTTT
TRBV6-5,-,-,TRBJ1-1,CVTSSPRNTEAFF,TGTGTCACCAGTTCCCCTAGGAACACTGAAGCTTTCTTT
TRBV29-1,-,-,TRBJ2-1,CIAHPGGNEQLF,TGCATCGCCCACCCAGGGGGGAATGAGCAGCTCTTC
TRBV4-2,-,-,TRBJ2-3,CASIQEKEVTDTQYF,TGTGCCAGCATCCAAGAGAAGGAGGTGACAGATACGCAGTATTTT
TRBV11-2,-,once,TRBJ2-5,CASRSRESAHQETQYF,TGTGCCAGCAGATCCCGGGAGTCGGCCCATCAAGAGACCCAGTACTTC
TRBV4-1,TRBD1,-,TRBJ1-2,CARQGDRNYGYTF,TGCGCCAGACAAGGGGACAGGAACTATGGCTACACCTTC
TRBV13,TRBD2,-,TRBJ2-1,CASSPPRGGYDEQFF,TGCGCCAGCAGCCCCCCAAGGGGAGGGTACGATGAGCAGTTCTTC
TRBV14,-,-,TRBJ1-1,CTRRPREGNTEAFF,TGTACCAGGAGGCCCCGGGAGGGAAACACTGAAGCTTTCTTT
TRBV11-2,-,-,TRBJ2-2,CVSSLALGGANMGELFF,TGTGTCAGCAGCTTAGCATTAGGAGGGGCGAACATGGGGGAGCTATTTTTT
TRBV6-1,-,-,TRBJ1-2,CGSSERVSNDYTF,TGTGGCAGCAGTGAACGGGTGTCTAACGACTACACCTTC
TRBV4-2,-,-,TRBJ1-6,CASIQDLEGTSPLHF,TGTGCCAGTATCCAAGACCTGGAGGGGACTTCACCCCTCCACTTT
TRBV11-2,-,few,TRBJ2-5,CASSIDPWSSRRGETQYF,TGTGCCAGCAGCATAGATCCGTGGTCTAGTAGGAGAGGAGAGACCCAGTACTTC
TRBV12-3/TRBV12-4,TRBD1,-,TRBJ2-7,CASSTGTVGPYEQYF,TGTGCCAGCAGTACAGGGACAGTGGGCCCCTACGAGCAGTACTTC
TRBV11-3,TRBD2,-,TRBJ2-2,CARWRLKPVSGELFF,TGTGCTAGGTGGCGCCTTAAACCCGTCAGCGGGGAACTGTTTTTT